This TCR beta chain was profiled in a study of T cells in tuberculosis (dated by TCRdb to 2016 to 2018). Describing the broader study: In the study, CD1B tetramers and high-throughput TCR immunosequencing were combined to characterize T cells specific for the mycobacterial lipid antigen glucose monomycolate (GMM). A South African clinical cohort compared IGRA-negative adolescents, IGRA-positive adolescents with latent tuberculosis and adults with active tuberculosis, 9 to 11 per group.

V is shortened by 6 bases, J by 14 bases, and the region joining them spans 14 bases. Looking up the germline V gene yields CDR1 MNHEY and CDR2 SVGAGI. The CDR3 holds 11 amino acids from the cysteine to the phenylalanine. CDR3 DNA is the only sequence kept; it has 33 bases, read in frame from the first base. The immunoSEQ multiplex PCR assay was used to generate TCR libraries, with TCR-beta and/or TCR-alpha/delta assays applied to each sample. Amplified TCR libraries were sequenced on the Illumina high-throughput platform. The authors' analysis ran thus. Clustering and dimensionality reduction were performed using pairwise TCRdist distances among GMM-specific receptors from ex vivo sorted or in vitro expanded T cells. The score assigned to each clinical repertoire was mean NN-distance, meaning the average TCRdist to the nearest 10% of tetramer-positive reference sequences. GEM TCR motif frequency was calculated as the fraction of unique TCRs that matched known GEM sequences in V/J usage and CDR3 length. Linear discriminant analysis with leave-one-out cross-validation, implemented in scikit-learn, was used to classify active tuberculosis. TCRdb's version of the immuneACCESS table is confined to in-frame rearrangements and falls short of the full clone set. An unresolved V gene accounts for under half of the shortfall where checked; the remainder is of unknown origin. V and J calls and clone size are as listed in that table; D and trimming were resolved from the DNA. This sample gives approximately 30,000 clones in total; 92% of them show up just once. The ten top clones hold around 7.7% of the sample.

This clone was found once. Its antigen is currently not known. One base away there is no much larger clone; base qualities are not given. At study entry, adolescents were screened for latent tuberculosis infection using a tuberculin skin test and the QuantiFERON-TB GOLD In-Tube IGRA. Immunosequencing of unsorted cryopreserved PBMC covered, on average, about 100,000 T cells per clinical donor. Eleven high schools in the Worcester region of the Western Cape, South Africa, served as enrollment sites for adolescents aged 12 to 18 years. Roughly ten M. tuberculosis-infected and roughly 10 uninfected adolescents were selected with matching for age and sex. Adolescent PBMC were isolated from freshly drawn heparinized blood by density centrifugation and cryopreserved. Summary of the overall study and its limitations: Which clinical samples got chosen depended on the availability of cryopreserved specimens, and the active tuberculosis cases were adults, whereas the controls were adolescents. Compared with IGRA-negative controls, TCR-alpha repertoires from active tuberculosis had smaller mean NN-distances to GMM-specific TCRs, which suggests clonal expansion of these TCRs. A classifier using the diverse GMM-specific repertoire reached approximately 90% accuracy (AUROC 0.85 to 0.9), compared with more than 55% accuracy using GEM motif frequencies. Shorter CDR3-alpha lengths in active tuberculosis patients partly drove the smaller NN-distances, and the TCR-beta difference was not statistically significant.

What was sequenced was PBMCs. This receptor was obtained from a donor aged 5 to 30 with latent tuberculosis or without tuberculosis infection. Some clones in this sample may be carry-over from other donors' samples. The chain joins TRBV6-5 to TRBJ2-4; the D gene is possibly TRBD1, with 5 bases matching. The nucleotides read TGTGCCAGCAGAACCTGGACATTGGAGTACTTC. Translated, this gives CASRTWTLEYF.